The 4 T cell receptor beta chains below all came from one sample that was sequenced in a study of blood T cell repertoires in COVID-19. Assay used: immunoSEQ multiplex PCR; TCRdb lists only in-frame clones, some missing. The sample lists roughly 150,000 clones, 70% to 90% seen once, with under 6% in the top ten. The sample consisted of peripheral blood. The receptors originated from a human donor in a cohort sampled during active COVID-19.

V usage is TRBV20-1 and J usage is TRBJ2-1, with 10 bases fitting TRBD1. The V gene's germline CDR1 is DFQATT and CDR2 SNEGSKA (reference sequence). The CDR3 totals 16 residues. V was pared by 3 bases and J by 8 bases, with 13 bases of the junction left unmatched. CDR3 nucleotide sequence: TGCAGTGCTAGTCATGACGGGACAGGGGTAGGGGATGAGCAGTTCTTC. It yields the protein CSASHDGTGVGDEQFF.

This clone has only a few counts. V gene TRBV30 combines with J gene TRBJ2-7, with 7 bases fitting TRBD2. The junction had 7 bases not matched to a gene; V was cut back by 3 bases and J by 2 bases. This CDR3 is built from 14 residues. Germline CDR1 GTSNPN, CDR2 SVGIG (reference sequence). The CDR3, as DNA: TGTGCCTGGAGCCCCGGAGCGGGGACCTACGAGCAGTACTTC. This gives the protein CAWSPGAGTYEQYF.

The V gene is TRBV29-1, the J gene TRBJ1-2; TRBD1 agrees at 8 bases. The CDR3 loop spans 12 amino acids. Trimming at V came to 4 bases and at J to 7 bases, leaving 5 bases not matched to a gene. Germline values: CDR1 SQVTM, CDR2 ANQGSEA. DNA of the CDR3: TGCAGCGTTGGGGACAGGACGTCTGGCTACACCTTC. Protein: CSVGDRTSGYTF.

This clone was counted once. The V call is TRBV30, the J call TRBJ2-2, with 9 bases matching TRBD1. V lost 0 bases, J lost 6 bases, and 2 bases stayed unmatched. This CDR3 has 14 residues. Germline V gives CDR1 GTSNPN, CDR2 SVGIG (reference sequence). The CDR3 nucleotides are TGTGCCTGGAGTGTACAGGGGGCCTCCGGGGAGCTGTTTTTT. This gives the protein CAWSVQGASGELFF. The whole variable domain, remainder taken from reference TRBV30 and TRBJ2-2, is SQTIHQWPATLVQPVGSPLSLECTVEGTSNPNLYWYRQAAGRGLQLLFYSVGIGQISSEVPQNLSASRPQDRQFILSSKKLLLSDSGFYLCAWSVQGASGELFFGEGSRLTVL.